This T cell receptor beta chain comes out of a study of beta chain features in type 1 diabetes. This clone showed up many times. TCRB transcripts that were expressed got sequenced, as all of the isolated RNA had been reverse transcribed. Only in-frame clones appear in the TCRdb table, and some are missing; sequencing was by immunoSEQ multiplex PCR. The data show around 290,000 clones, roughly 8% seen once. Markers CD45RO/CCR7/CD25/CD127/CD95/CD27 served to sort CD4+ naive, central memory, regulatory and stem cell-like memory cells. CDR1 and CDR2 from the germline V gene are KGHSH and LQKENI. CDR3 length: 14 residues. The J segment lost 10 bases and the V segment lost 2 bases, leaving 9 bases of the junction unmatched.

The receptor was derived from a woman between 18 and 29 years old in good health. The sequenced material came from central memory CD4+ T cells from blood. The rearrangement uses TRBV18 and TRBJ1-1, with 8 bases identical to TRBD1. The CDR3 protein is CASSPILQGDVAFF. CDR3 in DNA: TGTGCCAGCTCACCAATTCTACAGGGGGACGTAGCTTTCTTT.